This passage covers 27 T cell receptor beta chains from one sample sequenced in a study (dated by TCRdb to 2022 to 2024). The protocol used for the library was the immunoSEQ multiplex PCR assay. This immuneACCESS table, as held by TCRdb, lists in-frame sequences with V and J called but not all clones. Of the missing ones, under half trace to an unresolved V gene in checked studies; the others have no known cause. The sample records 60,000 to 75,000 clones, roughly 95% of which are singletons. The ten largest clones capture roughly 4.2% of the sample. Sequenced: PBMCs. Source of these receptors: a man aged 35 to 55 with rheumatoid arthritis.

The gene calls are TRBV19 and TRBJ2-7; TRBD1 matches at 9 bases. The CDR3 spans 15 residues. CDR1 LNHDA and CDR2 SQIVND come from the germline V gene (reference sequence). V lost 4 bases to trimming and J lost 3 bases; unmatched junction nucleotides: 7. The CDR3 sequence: CASSTPGTGIYEQYF. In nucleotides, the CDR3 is TGTGCCAGTAGTACCCCCGGGACAGGGATCTACGAGCAGTACTTC.

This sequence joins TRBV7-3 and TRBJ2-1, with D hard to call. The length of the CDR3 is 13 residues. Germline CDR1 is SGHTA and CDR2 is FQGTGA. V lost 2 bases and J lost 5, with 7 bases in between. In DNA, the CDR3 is TGTGCCAGCAGCTTAGAAAGGAACAATGAGCAGTTCTTC. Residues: CASSLERNNEQFF.

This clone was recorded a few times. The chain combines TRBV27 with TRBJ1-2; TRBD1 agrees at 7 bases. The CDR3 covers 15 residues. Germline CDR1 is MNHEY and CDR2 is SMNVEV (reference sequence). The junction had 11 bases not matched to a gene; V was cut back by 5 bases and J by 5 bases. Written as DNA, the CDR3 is TGTGCCAGCAGTCTCCGACAGGGATACTATTATGGCTACACCTTC. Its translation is CASSLRQGYYYGYTF.

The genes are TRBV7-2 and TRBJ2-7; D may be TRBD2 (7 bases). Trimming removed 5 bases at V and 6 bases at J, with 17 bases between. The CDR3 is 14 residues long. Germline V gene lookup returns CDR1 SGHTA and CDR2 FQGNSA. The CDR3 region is CASSLGGGAIEQYF. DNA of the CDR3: TGTGCCAGCAGCCTCGGAGGGGGGGCAATCGAGCAGTACTTC.

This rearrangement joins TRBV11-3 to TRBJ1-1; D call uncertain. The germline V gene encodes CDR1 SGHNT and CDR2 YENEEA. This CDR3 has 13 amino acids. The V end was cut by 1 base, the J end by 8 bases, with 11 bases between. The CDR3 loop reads CASSLVLHSEAFF. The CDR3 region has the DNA TGTGCCAGCAGCTTAGTATTGCACAGCGAAGCTTTCTTT.

The CDR3 DNA reads TGTGCCACCAGTTCGGCCGGGCCTACCTACGAGCAGTACTTC. This encodes CATSSAGPTYEQYF. V is TRBV24-1 and J is TRBJ2-7; the D is unclear. The CDR3 is 14 amino acids. The V gene lost 6 bases and the J gene lost 2 bases, with 13 bases spanning the gap. CDR1 is KGHDR, CDR2 SFDVKD, per germline.

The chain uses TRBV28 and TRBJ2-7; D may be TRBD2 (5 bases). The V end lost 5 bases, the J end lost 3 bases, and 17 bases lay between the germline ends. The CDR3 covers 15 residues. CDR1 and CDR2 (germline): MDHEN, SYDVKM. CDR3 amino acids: CASSISSGIGYEQYF. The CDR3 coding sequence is TGTGCCAGCAGTATCTCAAGCGGTATAGGCTACGAGCAGTACTTC.

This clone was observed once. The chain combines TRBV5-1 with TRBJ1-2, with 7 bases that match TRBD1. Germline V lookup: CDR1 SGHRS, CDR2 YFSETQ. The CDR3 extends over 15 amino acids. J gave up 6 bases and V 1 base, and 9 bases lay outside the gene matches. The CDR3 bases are TGCGCCAGCAGCTTGAGGCCAGGGGGAAAGGATGGCTACACCTTC. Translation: CASSLRPGGKDGYTF.

DNA for the CDR3: TGCGCCAGCAGCTTGGCCATAGCGGGAGTTTTGGAGACCCAGTACTTC. It encodes CASSLAIAGVLETQYF. The chain couples TRBV5-1 to TRBJ2-5, with TRBD2 matching over 9 bases. Losses at the gene ends were 0 bases for V and 5 bases for J; bases not matched to a gene: 8. The length of the CDR3 is 16 residues. The germline V gene encodes CDR1 SGHRS and CDR2 YFSETQ.

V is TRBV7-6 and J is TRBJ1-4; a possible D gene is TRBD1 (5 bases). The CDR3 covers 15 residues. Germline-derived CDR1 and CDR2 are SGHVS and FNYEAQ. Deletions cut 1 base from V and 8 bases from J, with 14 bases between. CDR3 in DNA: TGTGCCAGCAGCTTAGGTCGCAGGGTGGTAGAAAAACTGTTTTTT. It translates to CASSLGRRVVEKLFF. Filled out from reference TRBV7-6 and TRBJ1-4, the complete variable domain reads GAGVSQSPRYKVTKRGQDVALRCDPISGHVSLYWYRQALGQGPEFLTYFNYEAQQDKSGLPNDRFSAERPEGSISTLTIQRTEQRDSAMYRCASSLGRRVVEKLFFGSGTQLSVL.

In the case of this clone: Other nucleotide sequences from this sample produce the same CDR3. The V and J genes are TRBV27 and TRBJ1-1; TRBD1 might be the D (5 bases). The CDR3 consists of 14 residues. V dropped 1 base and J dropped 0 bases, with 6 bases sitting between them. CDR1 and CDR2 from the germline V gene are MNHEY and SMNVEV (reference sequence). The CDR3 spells CASSLLGVNTEAFF. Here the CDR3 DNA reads TGTGCCAGCAGTTTATTGGGGGTGAACACTGAAGCTTTCTTT.

The CDR3 nucleotides read TGTGCCAGCAGGAACCTGAGGGTAGGGTACGAGCAGTACTTC. Residues: CASRNLRVGYEQYF. This sequence joins TRBV28 and TRBJ2-7; tentative D call: TRBD2 (5 bases). Looked up from germline, CDR1 is MDHEN and CDR2 is SYDVKM. Trimming left V 6 bases short and J 4 bases short, with 16 bases between. This CDR3 comprises 14 residues.

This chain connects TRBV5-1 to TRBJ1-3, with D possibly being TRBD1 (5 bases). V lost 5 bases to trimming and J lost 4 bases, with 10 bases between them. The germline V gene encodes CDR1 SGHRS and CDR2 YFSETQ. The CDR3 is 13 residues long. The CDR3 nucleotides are TGCGCCAGCAGTCAACGGGGCGGAAACACCATATATTTT. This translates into CASSQRGGNTIYF.

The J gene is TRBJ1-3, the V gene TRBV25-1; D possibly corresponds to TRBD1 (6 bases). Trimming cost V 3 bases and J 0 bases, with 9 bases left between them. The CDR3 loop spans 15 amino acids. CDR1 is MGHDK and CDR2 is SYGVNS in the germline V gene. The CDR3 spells CASSEDRYSGNTIYF. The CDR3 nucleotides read TGTGCCAGCAGTGAGGACAGATACTCTGGAAACACCATATATTTT.

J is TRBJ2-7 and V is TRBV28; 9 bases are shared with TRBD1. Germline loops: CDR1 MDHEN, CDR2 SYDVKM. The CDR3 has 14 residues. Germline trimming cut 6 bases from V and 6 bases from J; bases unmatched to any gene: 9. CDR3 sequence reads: CASRDPGQGSEQYF. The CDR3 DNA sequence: TGTGCCAGCAGGGACCCGGGACAGGGAAGCGAGCAGTACTTC. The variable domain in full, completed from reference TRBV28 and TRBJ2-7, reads DVKVTQSSRYLVKRTGEKVFLECVQDMDHENMFWYRQDPGLGLRLIYFSYDVKMKEKGDIPEGYSVSREKKERFSLILESASTNQTSMYLCASRDPGQGSEQYFGPGTRLTVT.

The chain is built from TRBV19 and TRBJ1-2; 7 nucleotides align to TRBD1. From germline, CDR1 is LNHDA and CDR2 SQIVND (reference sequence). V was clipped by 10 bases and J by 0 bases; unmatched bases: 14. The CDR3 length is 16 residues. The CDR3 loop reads CATTPPGGQTNYGYTF. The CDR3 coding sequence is TGTGCCACCACTCCCCCGGGGGGACAGACTAACTATGGCTACACCTTC.

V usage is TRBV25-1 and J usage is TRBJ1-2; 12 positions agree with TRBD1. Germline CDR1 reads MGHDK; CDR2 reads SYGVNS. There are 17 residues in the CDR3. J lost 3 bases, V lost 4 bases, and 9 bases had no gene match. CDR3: CASSGNIGTGGDYGYTF. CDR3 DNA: TGTGCCAGCAGTGGGAATATTGGGACAGGGGGCGACTATGGCTACACCTTC.

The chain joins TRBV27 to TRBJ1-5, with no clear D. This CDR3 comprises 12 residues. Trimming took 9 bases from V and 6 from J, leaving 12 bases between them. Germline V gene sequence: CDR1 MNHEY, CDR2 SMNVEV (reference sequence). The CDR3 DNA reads TGTGCCAGTGGCGTCGGGGTTCAGCCCCAGCATTTT. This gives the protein CASGVGVQPQHF.

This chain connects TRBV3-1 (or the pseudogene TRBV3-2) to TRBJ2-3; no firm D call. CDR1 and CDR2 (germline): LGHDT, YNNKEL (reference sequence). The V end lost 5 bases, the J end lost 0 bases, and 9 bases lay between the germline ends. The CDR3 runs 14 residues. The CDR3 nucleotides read TGTGCCAGCAGCTCCGCAACTAGCACAGATACGCAGTATTTT. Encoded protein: CASSSATSTDTQYF.

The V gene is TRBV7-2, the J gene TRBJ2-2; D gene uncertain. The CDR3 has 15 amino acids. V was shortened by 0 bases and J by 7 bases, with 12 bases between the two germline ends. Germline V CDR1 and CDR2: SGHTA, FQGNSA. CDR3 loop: CASSLALGRSGELFF. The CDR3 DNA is TGTGCCAGCAGCTTAGCGCTAGGAAGGAGCGGGGAGCTGTTTTTT.

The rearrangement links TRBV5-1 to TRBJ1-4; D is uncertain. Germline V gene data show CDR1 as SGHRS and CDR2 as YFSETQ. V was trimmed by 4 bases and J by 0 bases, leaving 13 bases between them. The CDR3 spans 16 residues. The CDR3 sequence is CASSLEGPATNEKLFF. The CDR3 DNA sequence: TGCGCCAGCAGCCTAGAGGGTCCCGCAACTAATGAAAAACTGTTTTTT.

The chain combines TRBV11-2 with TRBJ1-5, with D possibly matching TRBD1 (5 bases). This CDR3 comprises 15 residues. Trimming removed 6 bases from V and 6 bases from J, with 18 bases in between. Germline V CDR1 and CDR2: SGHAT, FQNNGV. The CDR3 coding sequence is TGTGCCAGCAGTAAAACAGACGGGGGAGGTCAGCCCCAGCATTTT. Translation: CASSKTDGGGQPQHF. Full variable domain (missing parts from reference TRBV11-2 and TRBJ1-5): EAGVAQSPRYKIIEKRQSVAFWCNPISGHATLYWYQQILGQGPKLLIQFQNNGVVDDSQLPKDRFSAERLKGVDSTLKIQPAKLEDSAVYLCASSKTDGGGQPQHFGDGTRLSIL.

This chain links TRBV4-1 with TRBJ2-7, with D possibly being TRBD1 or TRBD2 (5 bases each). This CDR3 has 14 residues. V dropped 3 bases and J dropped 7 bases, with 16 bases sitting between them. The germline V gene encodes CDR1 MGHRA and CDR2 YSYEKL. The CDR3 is CASSHYRTGEEQYF. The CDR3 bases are TGCGCCAGCAGCCATTACAGGACTGGTGAAGAGCAGTACTTC.

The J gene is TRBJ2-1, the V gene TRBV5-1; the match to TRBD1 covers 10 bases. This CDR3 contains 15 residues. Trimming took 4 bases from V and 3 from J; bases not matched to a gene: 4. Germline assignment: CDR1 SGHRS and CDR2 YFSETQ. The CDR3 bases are TGCGCCAGCAGCGAGGGACAGGGGAACTACAATGAGCAGTTCTTC. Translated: CASSEGQGNYNEQFF.

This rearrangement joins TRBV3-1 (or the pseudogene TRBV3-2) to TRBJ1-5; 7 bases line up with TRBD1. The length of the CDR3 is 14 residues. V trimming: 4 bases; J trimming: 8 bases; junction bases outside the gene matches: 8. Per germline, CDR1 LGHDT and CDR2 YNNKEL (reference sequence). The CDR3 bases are TGTGCCAGCAGCCGAGGGGGCGAGGGCAAGCCCCAGCATTTT. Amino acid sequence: CASSRGGEGKPQHF.

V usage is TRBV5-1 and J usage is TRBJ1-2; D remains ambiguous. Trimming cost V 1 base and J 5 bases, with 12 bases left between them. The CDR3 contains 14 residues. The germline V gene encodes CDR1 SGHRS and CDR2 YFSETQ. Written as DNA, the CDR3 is TGCGCCAGCAGCTTGAGTGTTGGCGGGTATGGCTACACCTTC. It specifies CASSLSVGGYGYTF. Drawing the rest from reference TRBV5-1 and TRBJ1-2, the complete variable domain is KAGVTQTPRYLIKTRGQQVTLSCSPISGHRSVSWYQQTPGQGLQFLFEYFSETQRNKGNFPGRFSGRQFSNSRSEMNVSTLELGDSALYLCASSLSVGGYGYTFGSGTRLTVV.

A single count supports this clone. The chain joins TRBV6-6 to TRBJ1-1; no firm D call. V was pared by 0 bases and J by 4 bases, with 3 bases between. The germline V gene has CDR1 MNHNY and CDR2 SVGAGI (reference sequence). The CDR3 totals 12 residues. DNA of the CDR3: TGTGCCAGCAGTTACTCGTTCACTGAAGCTTTCTTT. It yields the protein CASSYSFTEAFF.